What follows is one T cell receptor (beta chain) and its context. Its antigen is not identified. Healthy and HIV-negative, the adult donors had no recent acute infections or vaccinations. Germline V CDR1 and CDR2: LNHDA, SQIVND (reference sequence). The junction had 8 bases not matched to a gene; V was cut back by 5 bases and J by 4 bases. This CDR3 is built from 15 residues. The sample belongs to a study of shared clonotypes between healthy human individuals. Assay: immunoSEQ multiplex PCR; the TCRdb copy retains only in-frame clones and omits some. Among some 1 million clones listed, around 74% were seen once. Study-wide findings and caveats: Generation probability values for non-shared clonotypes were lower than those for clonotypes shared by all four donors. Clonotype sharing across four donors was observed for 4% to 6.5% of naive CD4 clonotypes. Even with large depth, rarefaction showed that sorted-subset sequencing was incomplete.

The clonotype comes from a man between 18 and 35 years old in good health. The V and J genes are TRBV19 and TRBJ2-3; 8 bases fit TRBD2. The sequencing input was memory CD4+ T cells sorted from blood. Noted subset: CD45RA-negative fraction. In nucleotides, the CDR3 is TGTGCCAGTAGTCTCACAGGGCGGGGGGCAGATACGCAGTATTTT. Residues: CASSLTGRGADTQYF.